The 15 T cell receptor beta chains given below trace back to one sample, sequenced in a study of blood T cells in healthy people across ages. A second PCR, run for about 7 to 11 cycles, used a sample-barcoded 5' primer plus a J-beta primer mix. Each CDR3 protein is one row after TCRdb ran MiXCR on the 5' RACE reads. The sample lists about 830,000 distinct CDR3 sequences, nearly 60% seen once, with approximately 20% in the top ten. The sequencing sample was made of blood. These receptors were taken from a man younger than 40 in good health.

This clonotype was seen a handful of times. The chain uses TRBV4-3 and TRBJ2-1; TRBD1 matches at 8 bases. V trimming: 4 bases; J trimming: 4 bases; junction bases outside the gene matches: 6. The CDR3 consists of 15 residues. CDR1 and CDR2 from the germline V gene are LGHNA and YSLEER. Here the CDR3 DNA reads TGCGCCAGCAGCCCGACAGGGGCAGGGTACAATGAGCAGTTCTTC. It yields the protein CASSPTGAGYNEQFF.

The table lists this clonotype with a few counts. The chain is built from TRBV4-1 and TRBJ1-2, with D possibly being TRBD1 (5 bases). Trimming took 0 bases from V and 5 from J, leaving 13 bases between them. The CDR3 spans 15 residues. In germline, CDR1 is MGHRA, CDR2 YSYEKL. CDR3 residues: CASSQDRGVGYGYTF. In nucleotides, the CDR3 is TGCGCCAGCAGCCAAGATCGAGGGGTGGGATATGGCTACACCTTC.

V gene TRBV29-1 combines with J gene TRBJ2-4; 7 bases line up with TRBD2. The J call could be wrong; TRBJ2-7 is a better fit for the DNA end. CDR1 is SQVTM, CDR2 ANQGSEA, per germline. The CDR3 is 15 residues long. The CDR3 reads CSVVFISQRDYEQYF. The CDR3 DNA reads TGCAGCGTTGTATTCATATCCCAGCGGGATTACGAGCAGTACTTC.

V gene TRBV7-8 combines with J gene TRBJ2-1; 10 positions match TRBD2. Losses at the gene ends were 4 bases for V and 8 bases for J; bases not matched to a gene: 8. Germline CDR1 SGHVS, CDR2 FQNEAQ. The CDR3 is 15 residues long. The CDR3 loop reads CASSSLAGDFYEQFF. The CDR3 DNA follows: TGTGCCAGCAGCTCGCTAGCGGGAGATTTCTATGAGCAGTTCTTC.

The chain couples TRBV5-1 to TRBJ2-1, with TRBD1 identical over 10 bases. Germline V CDR1 and CDR2: SGHRS, YFSETQ. J gave up 0 bases and V 3 bases, and 0 bases lay outside the gene matches. CDR3 size: 15 residues. CDR3: CASSWTGGSYNEQFF. The CDR3 DNA follows: TGCGCCAGCAGCTGGACAGGGGGCTCCTACAATGAGCAGTTCTTC. Variable domain in full (rest from reference TRBV5-1 and TRBJ2-1): KAGVTQTPRYLIKTRGQQVTLSCSPISGHRSVSWYQQTPGQGLQFLFEYFSETQRNKGNFPGRFSGRQFSNSRSEMNVSTLELGDSALYLCASSWTGGSYNEQFFGPGTRLTVL.

This clonotype was seen a few times. V usage is TRBV7-9 and J usage is TRBJ2-3; perhaps TRBD2 as D (7 bases). CDR1 is SEHNR, CDR2 FQNEAQ, per germline (reference sequence). V lost 4 bases and J lost 3, with 17 bases in between. The CDR3 contains 16 residues. The CDR3 sequence: CASSSVRGPFTDTQYF. The CDR3 DNA sequence: TGTGCCAGCAGCTCCGTGCGGGGGCCCTTTACAGATACGCAGTATTTT.

In this sample, this clonotype turned up once. V and J are TRBV12-3 or TRBV12-4 and TRBJ1-5; the match to TRBD1 covers 8 bases. After removal of 5 bases from V and 4 bases from J, the junction contained 13 bases not matched to a gene. CDR3 length equals 17 residues. In DNA, the CDR3 is TGTGCCAGCAGTCCCGGGACAGGAGAAGGTGTGAATCAGCCCCAGCATTTT. Translating it yields CASSPGTGEGVNQPQHF.

The V gene is TRBV10-3, the J gene TRBJ2-7; 8 bases fit TRBD1. V was clipped by 6 bases and J by 0 bases; unmatched bases: 4. This CDR3 comprises 14 residues. Germline lookup yields CDR1 ENHRY and CDR2 SYGVKD. CDR3 in amino acids: CAIRRTGSSYEQYF. In nucleotides, the CDR3 is TGTGCCATCAGACGGACAGGGAGCTCCTACGAGCAGTACTTC.

This clonotype has a count of ten or more. The rearrangement links TRBV29-1 to TRBJ2-3; 7 nucleotides match TRBD1. Germline CDR1 is SQVTM and CDR2 is ANQGSEA. The CDR3 loop spans 14 amino acids. Trimming removed 7 bases from V and 1 base from J; junction bases left unmatched: 8. CDR3 loop: CSAPRQGGTDTQYF. The CDR3 coding sequence is TGCAGCGCTCCCAGACAGGGTGGCACAGATACGCAGTATTTT.

V usage is TRBV20-1 and J usage is TRBJ1-5; D is ambiguous. Trimming removed 1 base at V and 3 bases at J, with 13 bases between. Germline values: CDR1 DFQATT, CDR2 SNEGSKA (reference sequence). This CDR3 has 15 amino acids. The chain's CDR3 is CSARAPGLPNQPQHF. The CDR3 DNA sequence: TGCAGTGCTAGAGCCCCCGGCCTGCCCAATCAGCCCCAGCATTTT.

The rearrangement joins TRBV7-2 to TRBJ2-1; weak D call: TRBD2 (5 bases). The V end was cut by 4 bases, the J end by 7 bases, with 17 bases between. The V gene's germline CDR1 is SGHTA and CDR2 FQGNSA. CDR3 size: 15 residues. The CDR3, as DNA: TGTGCCAGCAGCTCCCATTTAGCGCTTTCGAATGAGCAGTTCTTC. Translating it yields CASSSHLALSNEQFF.

V is TRBV6-4 and J is TRBJ2-5, with D maybe TRBD2 (5 bases). Germline V gene sequence: CDR1 MRHNA, CDR2 SNTAGT. The germline V and J ends were trimmed by 3 bases and 4 bases, with 18 bases remaining between them. The CDR3 length is 16 residues. CDR3 in amino acids: CASSEISEEVGETQYF. The CDR3 DNA sequence: TGTGCCAGCAGTGAAATTAGCGAGGAGGTCGGAGAGACCCAGTACTTC.

This clonotype was seen only once. The rearrangement joins TRBV4-3 to TRBJ2-1; D not certain. Trimming cost V 0 bases and J 9 bases, with 6 bases left between them. Germline values: CDR1 LGHNA, CDR2 YSLEER. This CDR3 region has 12 residues. The CDR3, as DNA: TGCGCCAGCAGCCAAGATTTTAGTGAGCAGTTCTTC. This sequence encodes CASSQDFSEQFF.

This chain uses TRBV7-9 with TRBJ2-6, with a weak D call TRBD1 (6 bases). The CDR3 length is 16 residues. Looked up from germline, CDR1 is SEHNR and CDR2 is FQNEAQ (reference sequence). Trimming left V 7 bases short and J 0 bases short, with 13 bases between. The CDR3 DNA is TGTGCCAGCAAGGGGGATCTCATCTCTGGGGCCAACGTCCTGACTTTC. Translating it yields CASKGDLISGANVLTF.

V gene TRBV11-2 combines with J gene TRBJ2-3; 8 bases are shared with TRBD2. V was clipped by 11 bases and J by 7 bases; unmatched bases: 11. Germline V gene sequence: CDR1 SGHAT, CDR2 FQNNGV. CDR3 length: 13 amino acids. The CDR3 loop reads CARNSGVRNTQYF. DNA of the CDR3: TGTGCCCGCAATAGCGGGGTTAGAAATACGCAGTATTTT.